This entry features one T cell receptor (beta chain) sequence. The table came from immunoSEQ multiplex PCR; TCRdb's copy has only in-frame clones and leaves some out. The table records about 770 clones, approximately 20% of them present only once. This sample was included in a study of chemoradiotherapy in HPV16-positive cancers. The V end was cut by 4 bases, the J end by 2 bases, with 18 bases between. Germline V gene sequence: CDR1 SGHTA, CDR2 FQGNSA. The CDR3 has 17 residues. This material was obtained from a patient who underwent chemoradiotherapy. V and J are TRBV7-2 and TRBJ2-1; D is perhaps TRBD2 (6 bases). This sequence originates from a human donor with HPV-associated anogenital cancer. The CDR3 coding sequence is TGTGCCAGCAGCTCCCGGGACTCTTTTCTAACCTACAATGAGCAGTTCTTC. Translated: CASSSRDSFLTYNEQFF. Variable domain in full (rest from reference TRBV7-2 and TRBJ2-1): GAGVSQSPSNKVTEKGKDVELRCDPISGHTALYWYRQSLGQGLEFLIYFQGNSAPDKSGLPSDRFSAERTGGSVSTLTIQRTQQEDSAVYLCASSSRDSFLTYNEQFFGPGTRLTVL.